This T cell receptor beta chain was sequenced for a study of blood T cells in healthy people across ages. Primers used in a second PCR of roughly 7 to 12 cycles were a sample-barcoded 5' primer and a J-beta primer mix. TCRdb ran MiXCR on the 5' RACE reads and lists one entry per CDR3 protein. This table has 920,000 or so distinct CDR3 sequences, roughly 45% appearing once. V lost 1 base and J 6 bases, leaving 6 bases between the germline ends. This CDR3 is built from 13 residues. The germline gives CDR1 KGHDR, CDR2 SFDVKD. This receptor was obtained from a woman in her sixties or seventies in good health. The chain is built from TRBV24-1 and TRBJ2-1; D remains unclear. The sequenced material came from blood. CDR3 sequence: CATSDLGLNEQFF. The CDR3 nucleotides read TGTGCCACCAGTGATTTAGGTCTCAATGAGCAGTTCTTC.